This is a list of T cell receptor beta chains from one sample in a study of CD8+CD57+ T cells in acquired aplastic anemia. TCRdb re-analysed the reads in MiXCR, keeping a single row per CDR3 protein. The top ten hold 58% of the sample, which has roughly 220,000 distinct CDR3 sequences, 50% to 70% seen once. Sequenced sample: sorted CD4+, CD8+, or CD8+CD57+ T cells (not recorded which) from PBMCs. The origin of the receptors is a human donor with aplastic anemia. CDR3s include the opening cysteine and the closing phenylalanine or tryptophan. D genes are given only for firm matches. Clone size is shown for a subset of rows, as once, few, many or a class of expanded clone.

len	abundance	v_gene	d_gene	j_gene	CDR3aa	CDR3nt
13	once	TRBV10-3	-	TRBJ1-5	CAISRGLNQPQHF	TGTGCCATCAGCAGGGGCCTCAATCAGCCCCAGCATTTT
13	few	TRBV29-1	-	TRBJ2-3	CSVVRGVGDTQYF	TGCAGCGTTGTCAGGGGAGTAGGAGATACGCAGTATTTT
11	-	TRBV2	-	TRBJ2-7	CATPGRREQYF	TGTGCCACCCCCGGGCGTCGGGAGCAGTACTTC
15	few	TRBV12-3/TRBV12-4	TRBD1	TRBJ2-1	CASRSGQGSYNEQFF	TGTGCCAGCAGGTCGGGACAGGGGTCTTACAATGAGCAGTTCTTC
13	-	TRBV7-9	TRBD1	TRBJ1-1	CASSTTGGTEALF	TGTGCCAGCAGCACGACAGGGGGAACTGAAGCTCTCTTT
17	few	TRBV4-1	TRBD2	TRBJ2-3	CATSDPGLAGGVDTQYF	TGTGCCACCAGTGACCCTGGACTAGCGGGAGGGGTGGATACGCAGTATTTT
14	-	TRBV6-4	TRBD1	TRBJ2-7	CASSYAGQGYEQYF	TGTGCCAGCAGTTACGCGGGACAGGGCTACGAGCAGTACTTC
18	-	TRBV24-1	-	TRBJ1-1	CATSESQGFHPPNTEAFF	TGTGCCACCAGTGAGTCACAGGGCTTCCATCCTCCAAACACTGAAGCTTTCTTT
18	-	TRBV10-1	TRBD1	TRBJ2-3	CASSDRDRGLVITDTQYF	TGCGCCAGCAGTGACCGGGACAGGGGACTGGTAATTACAGATACGCAGTATTTT
15	-	TRBV7-3	-	TRBJ2-5	CASSLMAGLEETQYF	TGTGCCAGCAGCTTAATGGCGGGGCTTGAAGAGACCCAGTACTTC